Below are 10 T cell receptor beta chains sequenced from a single sample in a study of blood T cell repertoires in COVID-19 (dated by TCRdb to the early 2020s). The library was prepared using the immunoSEQ multiplex PCR assay. TCRdb stores this immuneACCESS table with in-frame sequences only. Part of the clones is absent; in the studies checked, under half of the shortfall reflects unresolved V genes, and no reason is known for the rest. The table for this sample lists tens of thousands of clones; roughly 76% of them were counted only once. The ten largest account for roughly 20% of the sample. Source material: peripheral blood. Every receptor here comes from a woman in her 70s with acute or convalescent COVID-19.

This clone has a single count. CDR3 in amino acids: CASSLNAGGGREQYF. CDR3 nucleotide sequence: TGCGCCAGCAGCTTGAATGCTGGGGGGGGGCGCGAGCAGTACTTC. The chain links TRBV5-1 to TRBJ2-7; D perhaps matches TRBD2 (7 bases). From germline, CDR1 is SGHRS and CDR2 YFSETQ. Trimming shortened V by 1 base and J by 6 bases, and 17 bases separated the two germline ends. This CDR3 has 15 amino acids.

The CDR3 DNA is TGTGCCAGCAGTTATCGACAGGATAGCAATCAGCCCCAGCATTTT. Encoded protein: CASSYRQDSNQPQHF. The chain is built from TRBV6-2 or TRBV6-3 and TRBJ1-5; D is perhaps TRBD1 (6 bases). V lost 3 bases and J lost 0, with 9 bases in between. CDR1 MNHEY and CDR2 SVGEGT come from the germline V gene. The CDR3 runs 15 residues.

V and J are TRBV9 and TRBJ2-5, with 10 bases aligning to TRBD2. The V segment lost 0 bases and the J segment 1 base; nucleotides outside the gene matches: 18. The CDR3 covers 21 residues. Germline values: CDR1 SGDLS, CDR2 YYNGEE. This CDR3 reads CASSVVPLTSGWGGSQETQYF. DNA for the CDR3: TGTGCCAGCAGCGTAGTGCCCTTGACTAGCGGGTGGGGGGGCTCCCAAGAGACCCAGTACTTC.

The chain couples TRBV7-6 to TRBJ2-2; TRBD2 agrees at 15 bases. The V gene's germline CDR1 is SGHVS and CDR2 FNYEAQ. V dropped 5 bases and J dropped 7; count of bases not matched to a gene: 5. This CDR3 is 16 amino acids long. The CDR3 region has the DNA TGTGCCAGCAGCCCGCCGGGACTAGCGGGAGGCGGGGAGCTGTTTTTT. Its translation: CASSPPGLAGGGELFF.

The chain uses TRBV28 and TRBJ1-5; D gene unclear. In germline, CDR1 is MDHEN, CDR2 SYDVKM. The V end lost 6 bases, the J end lost 0 bases, and 15 bases lay between the germline ends. The CDR3 has 16 residues. The CDR3 region is CASRAPFVGSNQPQHF. CDR3 DNA: TGTGCCAGCAGGGCCCCATTCGTTGGTAGCAATCAGCCCCAGCATTTT.

This chain joins TRBV10-2 and TRBJ2-3; TRBD2 is a possible D gene (6 bases). V gave up 10 bases and J gave up 3 bases, with 17 bases separating them. The germline CDR1 and CDR2 sequences are WSHSY and SAAADI. The CDR3 length is 14 residues. CDR3 sequence: CATQWGGGTDTQYF. The CDR3 DNA follows: TGCGCCACCCAGTGGGGAGGTGGTACAGATACGCAGTATTTT.

This clone was observed a handful of times. The chain recombines TRBV27 with TRBJ2-2, with D maybe TRBD1 (5 bases). CDR3 length: 16 amino acids. The germline gives CDR1 MNHEY, CDR2 SMNVEV (reference sequence). Trimming took 1 base from V and 2 from J, leaving 11 bases between them. The CDR3 nucleotides read TGTGCCAGCAGTTTATTCCAGGGAAGAAACACCGGGGAGCTGTTTTTT. As protein: CASSLFQGRNTGELFF.

The rearrangement links TRBV2 to TRBJ2-1; 7 positions agree with TRBD1. V trimming: 7 bases; J trimming: 4 bases; junction bases outside the gene matches: 10. The germline V gene has CDR1 SNHLY and CDR2 FYNNEI. This CDR3 is built from 15 residues. The DNA of the CDR3 is TGTGCCAGCACCCCCCCGACAGGGCTATACAATGAGCAGTTCTTC. It specifies CASTPPTGLYNEQFF.

The chain carries TRBV12-3 or TRBV12-4 and TRBJ1-1; 7 bases map to TRBD1. After removal of 6 bases from V and 12 bases from J, the junction contained 10 bases not matched to a gene. The CDR3 loop spans 12 amino acids. The CDR3 here is CASRSTGVPPFF. The CDR3 DNA follows: TGTGCCAGCAGGTCCACAGGGGTACCGCCTTTCTTT.

This chain connects TRBV11-2 to TRBJ2-4; 7 positions match TRBD2. J was trimmed by 1 base and V by 5 bases; bases with no gene match: 2. The CDR3 runs to 14 residues. CDR1 SGHAT and CDR2 FQNNGV come from the germline V gene. As DNA, the CDR3 is TGTGCCAGCAGCCTGACTAGCGCCAAAAACATTCAGTACTTC. Its protein product is CASSLTSAKNIQYF. Based on the CDR3 plus reference TRBV11-2 and TRBJ2-4, the full variable domain is EAGVAQSPRYKIIEKRQSVAFWCNPISGHATLYWYQQILGQGPKLLIQFQNNGVVDDSQLPKDRFSAERLKGVDSTLKIQPAKLEDSAVYLCASSLTSAKNIQYFGAGTRLSVL.